The 24 T cell receptor beta chains below come from one sample, sequenced in a study of blood T cell repertoires in COVID-19. Sequenced by immunoSEQ multiplex PCR; TCRdb stores in-frame clones only, minus some. The sample yields roughly 88,000 clones, 75% to 95% seen once. The sequenced sample consisted of peripheral blood. The receptors derive from a woman aged 45-65 years in a cohort sampled during active COVID-19.

This chain connects TRBV5-4 to TRBJ2-6; 7 bases align to TRBD1. Trimming at V came to 4 bases and at J to 0 bases, leaving 7 bases not matched to a gene. The CDR3 sequence is 17 residues long. CDR1 is SGHNT and CDR2 is YYREEE in the germline V gene (reference sequence). The CDR3 sequence is CASSRDRVASGANVLTF. Written as DNA, the CDR3 is TGTGCCAGCAGCCGAGACAGGGTCGCCTCTGGGGCCAACGTCCTGACTTTC.

The chain uses TRBV28 and TRBJ2-3; TRBD1 matches 9 bases. The CDR3 length is 14 residues. Looked up from germline, CDR1 is MDHEN and CDR2 is SYDVKM. J gave up 0 bases and V 8 bases, and 3 bases lay outside the gene matches. As DNA, the CDR3 is TGTGCCAGCTGGACAGGGGTTAGCACAGATACGCAGTATTTT. This codes for CASWTGVSTDTQYF.

This chain connects TRBV2 to TRBJ2-2, with D possibly being TRBD2 (6 bases). The V gene lost 8 bases and the J gene lost 4 bases, with 17 bases spanning the gap. The CDR3 covers 15 residues. Germline V gene sequence: CDR1 SNHLY, CDR2 FYNNEI. The CDR3 nucleotides read TGTGCCAGCTCCGAGGCGGGATACGCCACCGGGGAGCTGTTTTTT. Its protein is CASSEAGYATGELFF.

This chain links TRBV9 with TRBJ2-6, with D unresolved. CDR1 is SGDLS and CDR2 is YYNGEE in the germline V gene. The CDR3 spans 15 residues. V dropped 4 bases and J dropped 0 bases, with 8 bases sitting between them. The CDR3 coding sequence is TGTGCCAGCAGCCCCGAACTCTCTGGGGCCAACGTCCTGACTTTC. Encoded protein: CASSPELSGANVLTF.

V gene TRBV28 combines with J gene TRBJ2-1, with a tentative D call TRBD1 (6 bases). The germline gives CDR1 MDHEN, CDR2 SYDVKM. V was trimmed by 7 bases and J by 5 bases, leaving 12 bases between them. The CDR3 is made up of 13 amino acids. Here the CDR3 DNA reads TGTGCCAGCAAACTCACAGGGAACAATGAGCAGTTCTTC. It codes for CASKLTGNNEQFF.

This clone was seen only once. As DNA, the CDR3 is TGTGCCAGCAGTTACCTACAGACAAACTATGGCTACACCTTC. The encoded protein is CASSYLQTNYGYTF. This sequence joins TRBV6-5 and TRBJ1-2; D gene ambiguous. The germline V and J ends were trimmed by 2 bases and 2 bases, with 9 bases remaining between them. This CDR3 has 14 amino acids. Germline values: CDR1 MNHEY, CDR2 SVGAGI.

The chain is built from TRBV29-1 and TRBJ2-7; 7 bases are a match to TRBD1. Germline assignment: CDR1 SQVTM and CDR2 ANQGSEA. With 6 bases clipped from V and 1 base from J, the junction kept 12 bases outside the gene matches. The CDR3 spans 15 residues. The CDR3: CSVGTAGTPSYEQYF. CDR3 DNA sequence: TGCAGCGTAGGGACAGCCGGTACCCCTTCCTACGAGCAGTACTTC.

The chain combines TRBV7-9 with TRBJ2-2; 9 bases align to TRBD1. This CDR3 region has 16 residues. Germline V gives CDR1 SEHNR, CDR2 FQNEAQ (reference sequence). V shed 4 bases, J shed 2 bases, and the junction held 5 bases outside the gene matches. CDR3 loop: CASSSRTGVNTGELFF. CDR3 DNA: TGTGCCAGCAGCTCTCGGACAGGGGTAAACACCGGGGAGCTGTTTTTT.

The chain is built from TRBV3-1 (or the pseudogene TRBV3-2) and TRBJ2-7, with D tentatively TRBD2 (5 bases). The CDR3 contains 17 residues. With 5 bases removed from V and 0 bases from J, the gap between germline ends came to 20 bases. Per germline, CDR1 LGHDT and CDR2 YNNKEL (reference sequence). Written as DNA, the CDR3 is TGTGCCAGCAGCTCAACCCCATTGGCGGGCCGCTCCTACGAGCAGTACTTC. Translating it yields CASSSTPLAGRSYEQYF.

The chain employs TRBV7-9 and TRBJ1-1; TRBD1 aligns across 9 bases. The CDR3 totals 17 residues. Germline-derived CDR1 and CDR2 are SEHNR and FQNEAQ (reference sequence). V trimming: 5 bases; J trimming: 1 base; junction bases outside the gene matches: 11. Here the CDR3 DNA reads TGTGCCAGCAGCCACCTGACAGGGGGAGAATGGAACACTGAAGCTTTCTTT. This codes for CASSHLTGGEWNTEAFF.

V is TRBV4-1 and J is TRBJ2-5, with 11 bases matching TRBD1. Germline CDR1 and CDR2: MGHRA and YSYEKL. The CDR3 runs 15 residues. With 1 base clipped from V and 6 bases from J, the junction kept 4 bases outside the gene matches. CDR3 loop: CASSQAGQGAKTQYF. CDR3 nucleotide sequence: TGCGCCAGCAGCCAAGCTGGACAGGGGGCCAAGACCCAGTACTTC.

The V and J genes are TRBV18 and TRBJ2-3; D perhaps matches TRBD2 (6 bases). The CDR3 runs to 16 residues. The ends were cut back, 1 base at V and 5 bases at J, with 16 bases in the middle. Germline CDR1 is KGHSH and CDR2 is LQKENI. CDR3 nucleotide sequence: TGTGCCAGCTCACCACGGGGAGGACTCGTGGGAGATACGCAGTATTTT. This encodes CASSPRGGLVGDTQYF.

This sequence joins TRBV11-2 and TRBJ2-2, with TRBD1 identical over 8 bases. The CDR3 spans 15 residues. Germline values: CDR1 SGHAT, CDR2 FQNNGV. V was clipped by 6 bases and J by 4 bases; unmatched bases: 7. CDR3 nucleotide sequence: TGTGCCAGCAGATCGACAGGGGCATTCACCGGGGAGCTGTTTTTT. Its protein is CASRSTGAFTGELFF.

This chain links TRBV7-8 with TRBJ2-6; the match to TRBD1 covers 9 bases. V was clipped by 6 bases and J by 4 bases; unmatched bases: 25. The CDR3 extends over 22 amino acids. The germline V gene encodes CDR1 SGHVS and CDR2 FQNEAQ. CDR3 nucleotide sequence: TGTGCCAGCAGGCCTACCGGGACAGGGAACCTCCCTCCCACCCGGGGGGCCAACGTCCTGACTTTC. Residues: CASRPTGTGNLPPTRGANVLTF.

The chain uses TRBV5-1 and TRBJ1-1; possible D gene TRBD1, 5 bases. CDR1 is SGHRS and CDR2 is YFSETQ in the germline V gene. V was clipped by 0 bases and J by 4 bases, with 13 bases between them. The CDR3 has 15 amino acids. The CDR3 spells CASSLAGQGGTEAFF. The CDR3 DNA reads as TGCGCCAGCAGCTTGGCCGGGCAGGGAGGCACTGAAGCTTTCTTT. The full variable domain, rest sourced from reference TRBV5-1 and TRBJ1-1, is KAGVTQTPRYLIKTRGQQVTLSCSPISGHRSVSWYQQTPGQGLQFLFEYFSETQRNKGNFPGRFSGRQFSNSRSEMNVSTLELGDSALYLCASSLAGQGGTEAFFGQGTRLTVV.

V gene TRBV11-2 combines with J gene TRBJ2-5, with 11 bases matching TRBD1. Germline CDR1 SGHAT, CDR2 FQNNGV. V shed 2 bases, J shed 7 bases, and the junction held 9 bases outside the gene matches. The CDR3 is made up of 16 amino acids. CDR3 nucleotide sequence: TGTGCCAGCAGCTTACCGAGGACAGGGGGCGGGATGACCCAGTACTTC. Translation gives CASSLPRTGGGMTQYF.

The rearrangement joins TRBV9 to TRBJ2-1; D gene unclear. The CDR3 totals 16 residues. Germline lookup yields CDR1 SGDLS and CDR2 YYNGEE. The V end lost 4 bases, the J end lost 8 bases, and 22 bases lay between the germline ends. DNA for the CDR3: TGTGCCAGCAGCCTTTTTACTACGAACGGGTACGATGAGCAGTTCTTC. It yields the protein CASSLFTTNGYDEQFF. Variable domain in full (rest from reference TRBV9 and TRBJ2-1): DSGVTQTPKHLITATGQRVTLRCSPRSGDLSVYWYQQSLDQGLQFLIQYYNGEERAKGNILERFSAQQFPDLHSELNLSSLELGDSALYFCASSLFTTNGYDEQFFGPGTRLTVL.

This chain connects TRBV5-1 to TRBJ2-5; TRBD1 aligns across 7 bases. From germline, CDR1 is SGHRS and CDR2 YFSETQ. Trimming removed 3 bases from V and 4 bases from J; junction bases left unmatched: 6. This CDR3 spans 14 amino acids. This chain's CDR3 is CASSYGQERETQYF. The CDR3 coding sequence is TGCGCCAGCAGCTACGGACAGGAACGAGAGACCCAGTACTTC. The whole variable domain, remainder taken from reference TRBV5-1 and TRBJ2-5, is KAGVTQTPRYLIKTRGQQVTLSCSPISGHRSVSWYQQTPGQGLQFLFEYFSETQRNKGNFPGRFSGRQFSNSRSEMNVSTLELGDSALYLCASSYGQERETQYFGPGTRLLVL.

The chain carries TRBV7-8 and TRBJ2-1; TRBD2 matches at 12 bases. V was clipped by 5 bases and J by 5 bases; unmatched bases: 4. Looked up from germline, CDR1 is SGHVS and CDR2 is FQNEAQ. The CDR3 is 15 amino acids. Here the CDR3 DNA reads TGTGCCAGCAGCCCTACTAGCGGGGGGCACAATGAGCAGTTCTTC. Translated, it gives CASSPTSGGHNEQFF.

This sequence joins TRBV10-3 and TRBJ1-4, with 9 bases matching TRBD1. The V gene's germline CDR1 is ENHRY and CDR2 SYGVKD. CDR3 length: 16 amino acids. V was pared by 10 bases and J by 10 bases, with 19 bases of the junction left unmatched. CDR3 sequence (DNA): TGTGCCACCCAACCGGGACAGGGAGGAGGTAGTGGAAAACTGTTTTTT. This encodes CATQPGQGGGSGKLFF.

The chain recombines TRBV25-1 with TRBJ1-2; TRBD1 aligns across 7 bases. The length of the CDR3 is 12 residues. V shed 4 bases, J shed 7 bases, and the junction held 3 bases outside the gene matches. Germline values: CDR1 MGHDK, CDR2 SYGVNS. CDR3 loop: CASSATGLGYTF. The CDR3 coding sequence is TGTGCCAGCAGTGCGACAGGGCTTGGCTACACCTTC.

V gene TRBV18 combines with J gene TRBJ2-7; TRBD1 matches 9 bases. Germline lookup yields CDR1 KGHSH and CDR2 LQKENI. The CDR3 totals 15 residues. The junction had 7 bases not matched to a gene; V was cut back by 3 bases and J by 4 bases. In DNA, the CDR3 is TGTGCCAGCTCACCCTCGGGACAGGGCCTGTACGAGCAGTACTTC. It is translated as CASSPSGQGLYEQYF.

The rearrangement uses TRBV5-4 and TRBJ2-7, with 7 bases fitting TRBD1. This CDR3 is built from 16 residues. The germline V gene encodes CDR1 SGHNT and CDR2 YYREEE (reference sequence). Unmatched junction bases numbered 9, after V lost 0 bases and J lost 3 bases. CDR3 DNA sequence: TGTGCCAGCAGCTTGGCAAGTTACAGGGGAGTCTACGAGCAGTACTTC. It encodes CASSLASYRGVYEQYF.

V usage is TRBV19 and J usage is TRBJ1-2; a weak D match, TRBD1 (5 bases). Per the germline V gene, CDR1 is LNHDA and CDR2 is SQIVND (reference sequence). Trimming left V 4 bases short and J 10 bases short, with 10 bases between. The CDR3 length is 11 residues. The CDR3 region has the DNA TGTGCCAGTAGTAGCAGGGTCGACTACACCTTC. Encoded protein: CASSSRVDYTF.